This TCR beta chain was sequenced during a study of blood T cell repertoires in COVID-19. Libraries were prepared by immunoSEQ multiplex PCR; TCRdb keeps only in-frame clonotypes and omits some of them. The table has approximately 280,000 clones, more than 75% seen once. CDR3 length: 15 amino acids. CDR1 LGHDT and CDR2 YNNKEL come from the germline V gene (reference sequence). V lost 0 bases and J lost 7, with 13 bases in between. V and J are TRBV3-1 (or the pseudogene TRBV3-2) and TRBJ2-1, with D perhaps matching TRBD2 (5 bases). The source of this sequence is a woman aged 25 to 39 who had recovered from COVID-19. The sequenced sample was peripheral blood. CDR3 nucleotides: TGTGCCAGCAGCCAAGATTGGACGGGAAATAATGAGCAGTTCTTC. Protein product: CASSQDWTGNNEQFF.